The sequence of this T cell receptor (beta chain) was determined in a study of blood T cell repertoires in COVID-19. Study-level information: The United States, Italy and Spain provided the acute and convalescent COVID-19 samples. The analysed material was cDNA or gDNA that came from T cells, B-cell-depleted T cells, or PBMCs.

In germline, CDR1 is LGHNA, CDR2 YNFKEQ. The CDR3 consists of 15 residues. Between the trimmed V and J ends, which lost 0 bases and 1 base, there was a span of 9 bases. Assay: immunoSEQ multiplex PCR; the TCRdb copy retains only in-frame clones and omits some. The sample carries about 44,000 clones, roughly nine tenths recorded once. The sample was peripheral blood. The J gene is TRBJ1-1, the V gene TRBV4-2; D remains ambiguous. This TCR came from a man between 65 and 79 years old with active COVID-19. The CDR3 DNA sequence: TGTGCCAGCAGCCAAGAAACGGGTTCGAACACTGAAGCTTTCTTT. It encodes CASSQETGSNTEAFF.